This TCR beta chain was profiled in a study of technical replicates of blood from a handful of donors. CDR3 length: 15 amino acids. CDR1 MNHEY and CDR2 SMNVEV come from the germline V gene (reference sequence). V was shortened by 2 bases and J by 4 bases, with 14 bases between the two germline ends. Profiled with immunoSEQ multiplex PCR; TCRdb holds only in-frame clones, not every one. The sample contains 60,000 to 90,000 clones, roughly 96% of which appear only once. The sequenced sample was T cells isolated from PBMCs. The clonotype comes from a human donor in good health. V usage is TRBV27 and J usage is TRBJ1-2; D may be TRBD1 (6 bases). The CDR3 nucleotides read TGTGCCAGCAGTTTAGGGGGGGCAGTGATCTATGGCTACACCTTC. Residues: CASSLGGAVIYGYTF.